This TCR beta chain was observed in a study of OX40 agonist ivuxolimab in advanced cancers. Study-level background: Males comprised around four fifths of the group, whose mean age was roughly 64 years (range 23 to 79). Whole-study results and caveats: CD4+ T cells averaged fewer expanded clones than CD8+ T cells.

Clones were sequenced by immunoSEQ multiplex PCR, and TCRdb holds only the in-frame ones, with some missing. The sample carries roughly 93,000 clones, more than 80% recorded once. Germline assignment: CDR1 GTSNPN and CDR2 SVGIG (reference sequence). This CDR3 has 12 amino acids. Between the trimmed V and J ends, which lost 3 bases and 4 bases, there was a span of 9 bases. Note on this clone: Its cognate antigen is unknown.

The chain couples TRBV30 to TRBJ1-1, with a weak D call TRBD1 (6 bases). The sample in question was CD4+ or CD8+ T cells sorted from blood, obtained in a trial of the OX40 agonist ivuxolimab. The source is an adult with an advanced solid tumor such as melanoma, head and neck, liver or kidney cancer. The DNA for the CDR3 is TGTGCCTGGAGCAAGGGGGGCACTGAAGCTTTCTTT. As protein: CAWSKGGTEAFF.